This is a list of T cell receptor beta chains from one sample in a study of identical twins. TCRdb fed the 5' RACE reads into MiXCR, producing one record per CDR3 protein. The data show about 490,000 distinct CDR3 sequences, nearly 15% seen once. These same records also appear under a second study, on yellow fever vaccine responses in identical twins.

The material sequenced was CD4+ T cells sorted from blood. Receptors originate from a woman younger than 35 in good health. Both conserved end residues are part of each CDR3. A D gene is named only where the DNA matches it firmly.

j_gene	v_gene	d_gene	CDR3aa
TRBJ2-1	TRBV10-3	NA	CAITKAVFNEQFF
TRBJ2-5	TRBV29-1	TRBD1	CSVRDRGFVETQYF
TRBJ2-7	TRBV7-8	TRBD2	CASSLAGSSGFDEQYF
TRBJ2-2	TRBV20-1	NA	CSARGRENTGELFF
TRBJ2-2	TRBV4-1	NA	CASSQERFGELFF
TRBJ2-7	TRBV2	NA	CASSEDLGARGLDEQYF
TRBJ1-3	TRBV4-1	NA	CASSHGKGDPLGNTIYF
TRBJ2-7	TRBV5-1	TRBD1	CASSGDRVRHEQYF
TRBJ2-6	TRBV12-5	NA	CASEGRGTSSGANVLTF
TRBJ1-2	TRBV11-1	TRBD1	CASSLVGDRAPANYGYTF
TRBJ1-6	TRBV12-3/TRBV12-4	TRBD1	CASSLEGQGRDSSPLHF
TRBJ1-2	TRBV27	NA	CASSFRGGVLINYGYTF
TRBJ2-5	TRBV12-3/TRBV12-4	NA	CASSLRGTETQYF
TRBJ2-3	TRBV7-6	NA	CASSFGVSTDTQYF
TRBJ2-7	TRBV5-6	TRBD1	CASSFQGAYEQYF
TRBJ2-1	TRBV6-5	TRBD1	CASSYTQQGVAGNEQFF
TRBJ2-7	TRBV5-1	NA	CASSIRTSNAVEQYF
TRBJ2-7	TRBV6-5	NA	CASSLIPGGTKDEQYF
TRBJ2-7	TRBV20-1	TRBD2	CSAKTSGRAPDEQYF
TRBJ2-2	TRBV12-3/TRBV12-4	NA	CASRLALTGELFF
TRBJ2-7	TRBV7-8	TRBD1	CASSTTGGYEQYF
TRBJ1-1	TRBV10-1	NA	CASRVNMNTEAFF